This TCR beta chain derives from a study of OX40 agonist ivuxolimab in advanced cancers. The CDR3 sequence is 14 residues long. The ends were cut back, 7 bases at V and 5 bases at J, with 18 bases in the middle. The germline V gene encodes CDR1 SGHRS and CDR2 YFSETQ. The repertoire was sequenced with immunoSEQ multiplex PCR; TCRdb's copy has only in-frame clones and lacks some. The repertoire includes approximately 44,000 clones, about 80% of them detected once, and 8% to 13% sits in the top ten. The clonotype was recovered from an adult with an advanced solid tumor such as melanoma, head and neck, liver or kidney cancer. The specimen comprised CD4+ or CD8+ T cells sorted from blood, sampled in a trial of the OX40 agonist ivuxolimab. The V call is TRBV5-1, the J call TRBJ2-5, with D perhaps TRBD2 (5 bases). The CDR3 region has the DNA TGCGCCAGCCGTTTAGAAGCGGAGTGGGAGACCCAGTACTTC. Translation gives CASRLEAEWETQYF. Together with reference TRBV5-1 and TRBJ2-5, the CDR3 gives the full variable domain: KAGVTQTPRYLIKTRGQQVTLSCSPISGHRSVSWYQQTPGQGLQFLFEYFSETQRNKGNFPGRFSGRQFSNSRSEMNVSTLELGDSALYLCASRLEAEWETQYFGPGTRLLVL.